This T cell receptor (beta chain) originates from a study of graft-versus-host responses after intestinal transplantation. About the study: Recipients obtained multivisceral, liver-intestinal, or isolated intestinal transplants. The recipients all started with anti-thymocyte globulin induction and then took tacrolimus and steroids for roughly three years.

This clone was observed a handful of times. What it binds is unknown. The protocol was immunoSEQ multiplex PCR, while the TCRdb copy is restricted to in-frame clones and leaves out a portion. The profile shows about 120,000 clones, approximately 90% of them singletons. In germline, CDR1 is MGHRA, CDR2 YSYEKL. CDR3 length equals 14 residues. Trimming removed 4 bases at V and 2 bases at J, with 11 bases between. The sequencing here drew on unstimulated CD4+ T cells sorted from spleen or lymph node cells, taken before intestinal transplant. V usage is TRBV4-1 and J usage is TRBJ1-2; TRBD1 is a possible D gene (5 bases). The receptor's source is a human donor who received an intestinal transplant. CDR3 sequence: CASSRTDRNYGYTF. The CDR3 nucleotides are TGCGCCAGCAGCCGAACCGACAGAAACTATGGCTACACCTTC.